The next 27 T cell receptor beta chains were all read from a single sample in a study of T cells after yellow fever vaccination (dated by TCRdb to about 2019). The library was built by means of 5' RACE. TCRdb records Illumina HiSeq 2500 as the sequencer. TCRdb took the public reads, trimmed them with fastp at Q25, ran MiXCR for clone calling and kept in-frame beta chains. Rows are combined by CDR3 protein, so each entry shows the most common genes and DNA. The sample data list more than 120,000 distinct CDR3 sequences, and 6.5% to 8.5% of these were observed just once. Together, the top ten hold approximately 0.78% of the sample. In the paper's terms, the treatment or condition label means: live attenuated yellow fever vaccine strain. Material: CD4+ T cells sorted from PBMCs, obtained 5 days after the yellow fever booster vaccination. Every receptor here comes from a man aged 25 to 45 who received the YFV17D yellow fever vaccine.

The sample holds many counts of this clonotype. This chain connects TRBV11-2 to TRBJ2-3; 9 nucleotides match TRBD2. V trimming: 5 bases; J trimming: 4 bases; junction bases outside the gene matches: 16. The CDR3 runs to 18 residues. CDR1 SGHAT and CDR2 FQNNGV come from the germline V gene. The CDR3 loop is CASSTRQLAGVWADTQYF. As DNA, the CDR3 is TGTGCCAGCAGCACGCGTCAGTTAGCGGGAGTCTGGGCAGATACGCAGTATTTT.

At least ten counts were recorded for this clonotype. The genes are TRBV7-2 and TRBJ2-7; no clear D. CDR1 is SGHTA and CDR2 is FQGNSA in the germline V gene. This CDR3 is 18 amino acids long. V dropped 2 bases and J dropped 2 bases, with 22 bases sitting between them. In DNA, the CDR3 is TGTGCCAGCAGCTTATCAGTCGCGATATGGAATCCGACCTACGAGCAGTACTTC. This sequence encodes CASSLSVAIWNPTYEQYF.

This clonotype was picked up many times. The CDR3 is CASRVIAGGSYEQYF. The CDR3 DNA follows: TGTGCCAGCAGAGTAATAGCGGGAGGGTCCTACGAGCAGTACTTC. The chain has TRBV7-9 and TRBJ2-7, with TRBD2 matching over 11 bases. CDR3 length equals 15 residues. The germline gives CDR1 SEHNR, CDR2 FQNEAQ (reference sequence). J was trimmed by 1 base and V by 6 bases; bases with no gene match: 5.

This clonotype was seen at least ten times. This chain uses TRBV20-1 with TRBJ2-4; no clear D. The CDR3 has 13 amino acids. Trimming pared 6 bases from V and 2 bases from J, leaving 11 bases between. The germline V gene encodes CDR1 DFQATT and CDR2 SNEGSKA (reference sequence). The CDR3 region has the DNA TGCAGTGCGATTGACCCACCCAAAAACATTCAGTACTTC. Translating it yields CSAIDPPKNIQYF.

As regards this clonotype: A much larger clone sits a single nucleotide away, making a read error possible. The chain combines TRBV3-1 with TRBJ1-4; no firm D call. The CDR3 length is 15 residues. Trimming pared 8 bases from V and 3 bases from J, leaving 16 bases between. CDR1 and CDR2 (germline): LGHDT, YNNKEL (reference sequence). The CDR3 DNA follows: TGTGCCAGCTCCTACTCGCGGGGAGCTAATGAAAAACTGTTTTTT. This gives the protein CASSYSRGANEKLFF.

This clonotype was seen many times. This chain links TRBV7-9 with TRBJ2-3; 13 bases fit TRBD2. The J segment lost 6 bases and the V segment lost 3 bases, leaving 3 bases of the junction unmatched. The germline CDR1 and CDR2 sequences are SEHNR and FQNEAQ (reference sequence). The CDR3 totals 15 residues. This CDR3 is CASSLTTSGRDTQYF. The CDR3 bases are TGTGCCAGCAGCTTGACGACTAGCGGGAGGGATACGCAGTATTTT.

This clonotype was counted at least ten times. The rearrangement links TRBV20-1 to TRBJ2-5, with 7 bases that match TRBD1. This CDR3 is 14 amino acids long. Germline trimming cut 5 bases from V and 3 bases from J; bases unmatched to any gene: 9. Germline loops: CDR1 DFQATT, CDR2 SNEGSKA (reference sequence). CDR3 in DNA: TGCAGTGCTTATGGGGACAGAGGAAAAGAGACCCAGTACTTC. This translates into CSAYGDRGKETQYF.

This clonotype was observed a handful of times. The rearrangement uses TRBV28 and TRBJ2-7, with D hard to call. Trimming shortened V by 1 base and J by 4 bases, and 11 bases separated the two germline ends. The CDR3 is made up of 14 amino acids. Per germline, CDR1 MDHEN and CDR2 SYDVKM. CDR3 region: CASSLLGFPYEQYF. CDR3 in DNA: TGTGCCAGCAGTTTATTAGGGTTTCCGTACGAGCAGTACTTC.

This clonotype has ten or more counts. Written as DNA, the CDR3 is TGCAGTGCTAGAGATTACCTTCGACTAGCGCTCAATGAGCAGTTCTTC. Its translation: CSARDYLRLALNEQFF. V gene TRBV20-1 combines with J gene TRBJ2-1, with TRBD2 identical over 8 bases. The CDR3 loop spans 16 amino acids. J lost 6 bases, V lost 0 bases, and 10 bases had no gene match. Germline lookup yields CDR1 DFQATT and CDR2 SNEGSKA (reference sequence).

This rearrangement joins TRBV28 to TRBJ2-5, with a tentative D call TRBD2 (6 bases). V lost 5 bases and J lost 5, with 15 bases in between. The CDR3 contains 14 residues. Germline CDR1 is MDHEN and CDR2 is SYDVKM. The CDR3 DNA follows: TGTGCCAGCAGTCCCGGGACTTTCGGGGAGACCCAGTACTTC. This encodes CASSPGTFGETQYF.

The table lists this clonotype with many counts. CDR3 DNA sequence: TGCGCCAGCAGCGTGGACAAGGGGAACACTGAAGCTTTCTTT. Its translation: CASSVDKGNTEAFF. The J gene is TRBJ1-1, the V gene TRBV5-1, with D perhaps TRBD1 (5 bases). With 4 bases removed from V and 1 base from J, the gap between germline ends came to 11 bases. Per germline, CDR1 SGHRS and CDR2 YFSETQ. CDR3 length: 14 residues.

This clonotype was picked up many times. The chain employs TRBV27 and TRBJ2-6; possible D gene TRBD1, 5 bases. CDR3 length equals 16 residues. The V and J ends lost 7 bases and 1 base respectively, with 14 bases between them. Per the germline V gene, CDR1 is MNHEY and CDR2 is SMNVEV (reference sequence). The DNA of the CDR3 is TGTGCCAGCATGCAGGGTCAAACTTCTGGGGCCAACGTCCTGACTTTC. Translating gives CASMQGQTSGANVLTF. Using reference TRBV27 and TRBJ2-6 for the parts outside the CDR3, the full variable domain is EAQVTQNPRYLITVTGKKLTVTCSQNMNHEYMSWYRQDPGLGLRQIYYSMNVEVTDKGDVPEGYKVSRKEKRNFPLILESPSPNQTSLYFCASMQGQTSGANVLTFGAGSRLTVL.

At least ten counts were recorded for this clonotype. The V and J genes are TRBV6-1 and TRBJ2-5, with TRBD1 matching 8 bases. CDR3 length: 14 residues. The J segment lost 2 bases and the V segment lost 7 bases, leaving 6 bases of the junction unmatched. CDR1 is MNHNS and CDR2 is SASEGT in the germline V gene. CDR3 region: CASTQTGAQETQYF. CDR3 nucleotides: TGTGCCAGCACCCAGACAGGGGCTCAAGAGACCCAGTACTTC.

This clonotype was seen many times. The chain uses TRBV10-3 and TRBJ1-4, with TRBD1 identical over 7 bases. Germline CDR1 reads ENHRY; CDR2 reads SYGVKD. With 6 bases clipped from V and 5 bases from J, the junction kept 3 bases outside the gene matches. This CDR3 is 13 amino acids long. The CDR3 bases are TGTGCCATCAGGGGACAGCTAAATGAAAAACTGTTTTTT. Translation: CAIRGQLNEKLFF.

In its sample, this clonotype was seen many times. This chain joins TRBV20-1 and TRBJ2-5; 8 nucleotides agree with TRBD1. Germline values: CDR1 DFQATT, CDR2 SNEGSKA (reference sequence). The V segment lost 2 bases and the J segment 4 bases; nucleotides outside the gene matches: 6. The CDR3 consists of 14 residues. CDR3 nucleotide sequence: TGCAGTGCTAGACCAGGGGGCTCGCGAGAGACCCAGTACTTC. Amino acid sequence: CSARPGGSRETQYF.

This clonotype was counted many times. This sequence joins TRBV18 and TRBJ2-3; the match to TRBD2 covers 11 bases. Trimming removed 1 base from V and 4 bases from J; junction bases left unmatched: 4. Germline loops: CDR1 KGHSH, CDR2 LQKENI. This CDR3 spans 16 amino acids. The CDR3 DNA reads TGTGCCAGCTCACCACAACTAGCGGGAGCACCAGATACGCAGTATTTT. Amino acids: CASSPQLAGAPDTQYF.

The table lists this clonotype with many counts. V and J are TRBV3-1 and TRBJ2-7; 12 positions match TRBD2. After removal of 1 base from V and 2 bases from J, the junction contained 6 bases not matched to a gene. This CDR3 contains 17 residues. Germline CDR1 and CDR2: LGHDT and YNNKEL (reference sequence). This chain's CDR3 is CASSQGVLAGGPYEQYF. CDR3 in DNA: TGTGCCAGCAGCCAAGGCGTCCTAGCGGGAGGGCCCTACGAGCAGTACTTC.

A few counts support this clonotype. In DNA, the CDR3 is TGTGCCAGCAACATCCGAAACTCTGGGGCCAACGTCCTGACTTTC. Protein: CASNIRNSGANVLTF. The gene calls are TRBV6-2 or TRBV6-3 and TRBJ2-6, with D hard to call. Germline V gene lookup returns CDR1 MNHEY and CDR2 SVGEGT. V was shortened by 7 bases and J by 0 bases, with 10 bases between the two germline ends. The CDR3 extends over 15 amino acids.

This clonotype was seen many times. The CDR3, as DNA: TGTGCCAGCAGCTTGGGAGGGCATACGTCCTACGAGCAGTACTTC. It yields the protein CASSLGGHTSYEQYF. The chain carries TRBV5-6 and TRBJ2-7; possibly TRBD2 for D (5 bases). The CDR3 length is 15 residues. The V and J ends lost 0 bases and 1 base respectively, with 11 bases between them. Germline assignment: CDR1 SGHDT and CDR2 YYEEEE.

The V and J genes are TRBV5-6 and TRBJ2-7, with D maybe TRBD2 (5 bases). Germline loops: CDR1 SGHDT, CDR2 YYEEEE. The CDR3 consists of 17 residues. The ends were cut back, 7 bases at V and 4 bases at J, with 27 bases in the middle. The CDR3 coding sequence is TGTGCCAGCGAGCAGACGGGGTGGAGGTCCTCTATGTACGAGCAGTACTTC. Encoded protein: CASEQTGWRSSMYEQYF.

This clonotype was counted at least ten times. This sequence joins TRBV7-9 and TRBJ2-3, with D tentatively TRBD1 (6 bases). The CDR3 spans 15 residues. Looked up from germline, CDR1 is SEHNR and CDR2 is FQNEAQ (reference sequence). Trimming shortened V by 3 bases and J by 2 bases, and 12 bases separated the two germline ends. For the CDR3, the DNA is TGTGCCAGCAGCTTCCGGGACACAGCCACAGATACGCAGTATTTT. This gives the protein CASSFRDTATDTQYF.

This clonotype appeared many times. The chain couples TRBV27 to TRBJ2-7, with 7 bases that match TRBD1. The CDR3 covers 14 residues. V was clipped by 5 bases and J by 3 bases; unmatched bases: 7. The germline V gene has CDR1 MNHEY and CDR2 SMNVEV (reference sequence). CDR3 coding DNA: TGTGCCAGCAGTCCAGACAGGGTCGTCTACGAGCAGTACTTC. Its translation: CASSPDRVVYEQYF.

V is TRBV5-1 and J is TRBJ2-5; no definite D call. This CDR3 has 15 residues. V gave up 0 bases and J gave up 1 base, with 10 bases separating them. Germline V lookup: CDR1 SGHRS, CDR2 YFSETQ. Here the CDR3 DNA reads TGCGCCAGCAGCTTGGACGGAGATCTCCAAGAGACCCAGTACTTC. It is translated as CASSLDGDLQETQYF.

This clonotype was seen repeatedly, ten times or more. The chain links TRBV7-2 to TRBJ2-3; 8 positions agree with TRBD1. With V trimmed by 5 bases and J by 2 bases, 6 bases remained unmatched. The germline V gene has CDR1 SGHTA and CDR2 FQGNSA. This CDR3 region has 15 residues. CDR3 amino acids: CASSQGQATTDTQYF. The DNA of the CDR3 is TGTGCCAGCAGCCAGGGACAGGCTACCACAGATACGCAGTATTTT. The variable domain in full, with the rest retrieved from reference TRBV7-2 and TRBJ2-3, is GAGVSQSPSNKVTEKGKDVELRCDPISGHTALYWYRQSLGQGLEFLIYFQGNSAPDKSGLPSDRFSAERTGGSVSTLTIQRTQQEDSAVYLCASSQGQATTDTQYFGPGTRLTVL.

The sample holds a few counts of this clonotype. The rearrangement uses TRBV6-5 and TRBJ2-2; unclear D gene. V gave up 2 bases and J gave up 6 bases, with 13 bases separating them. The CDR3 loop spans 15 amino acids. The germline gives CDR1 MNHEY, CDR2 SVGAGI. In DNA, the CDR3 is TGTGCCAGCAGTTACGGCAGCGACGGGTCCGGGGAGCTGTTTTTT. It codes for CASSYGSDGSGELFF.

This clonotype showed up many times. This CDR3 is CASSPRRLENIQYF. CDR3 nucleotide sequence: TGTGCCAGCTCACCTCGACGATTGGAAAACATTCAGTACTTC. V gene TRBV18 combines with J gene TRBJ2-4, with D hard to call. V dropped 3 bases and J dropped 5 bases, with 11 bases sitting between them. The CDR3 length is 14 residues. CDR1 KGHSH and CDR2 LQKENI come from the germline V gene.

This clonotype occurred many times. The chain couples TRBV7-6 to TRBJ2-3; tentatively, D is TRBD1 (6 bases). The length of the CDR3 is 15 residues. The germline V gene has CDR1 SGHVS and CDR2 FNYEAQ. Trimming took 6 bases from V and 1 from J, leaving 14 bases between them. CDR3 loop: CASSWRAGGTDTQYF. The CDR3 bases are TGTGCCAGCAGTTGGCGGGCAGGGGGCACAGATACGCAGTATTTT.